This TCR beta chain was profiled in a study of T-cell reconstitution after alpha-beta-depleted transplantation in children (dated by TCRdb to 2015 to 2016). For the wider study: Using TCR repertoire profiling, the study quantitatively followed how T-cell immune reconstitution unfolded in children after TCRalphabeta/CD19-depleted allogeneic hematopoietic cell transplantation. The full study reports these points: Hyperexpanded clone frequencies declined over subsequent months; after one year, T-cell counts and TCRbeta diversity were mostly attributed to newly produced T cells. In some patients, high TCRbeta diversity at day 60 was attributed to recipient T cells and intrathymic progenitors that had survived conditioning. About two months after transplant, the apparently early recovery of alphabetaT-cell counts reportedly depended on just several hundred clones that had expanded rapidly and came from non-depleted graft cells.

Regarding this clonotype: Which antigen it targets is not known. Base qualities were left out, and no much larger clone turns up one base away.

Libraries were constructed by PCR. Sequencing used an Illumina HiSeq 2500. TCR library preparation used molecular barcoding, with unique molecular identifiers applied to normalize quantification of the TCRbeta repertoire. TCRdb cleaned the public reads at Q25 with fastp, built clones with MiXCR and kept in-frame beta chains. Every CDR3 protein is listed once, alongside the most common genes and DNA of its rows. The sample has 700,000 to 950,000 distinct CDR3 sequences on record, around 15% of them singletons. Together, the top ten hold approximately 5% of the sample. The treatment or condition label corresponds to: allogeneic hematopoietic cell transplantation with graft depleted of TCRalphabeta T cells and CD19 B cells. The children who served as transplant recipients had been given grafts of TCRalphabeta/CD19-depleted allogeneic hematopoietic cells. This specimen was PBMCs, mostly from graft donor cells, taken 360 days after TCRalphabeta/CD19-depleted stem cell transplant. This receptor was obtained from a male patient aged 10 to 17 who had a stem cell transplant for acute lymphoblastic leukemia, so the T cells may come from the graft donor.

In nucleotide form, the sequence is TGTGCCAGCAGGCTTCCGGATGAGCAGTTCTTC. Its product reads: CASRLPDEQFF. Here the chain combines TRBV5-4 and TRBJ2-1, with the D gene not confidently named. The CDR3 runs 11 residues from the cysteine to the phenylalanine. Just CDR3 DNA is preserved here, 33 bases in frame from base 1. CDR1 and CDR2 are read off the germline V gene (reference sequence) as SGHNT and YYREEE. Trimming costs V 5 bases and J 8 bases, and their ends lie 8 bases apart.